This T cell receptor (beta chain) was profiled in a study of T cell changes during pregnancy in multiple sclerosis. TCRdb's table, derived via immunoSEQ multiplex PCR, lists solely in-frame clones and lacks some. The sample has roughly 65,000 clones, about 93% seen once; the top ten hold approximately 1.5%. The CDR3 runs to 15 residues. Trimming left V 0 bases short and J 11 bases short, with 19 bases between. CDR1 SGHAT and CDR2 FQNNGV come from the germline V gene. The sequences come from peripheral blood, collected in the third trimester of pregnancy. This chain uses TRBV11-2 with TRBJ1-1; D perhaps matches TRBD1 (5 bases). The source is a female donor in good health, enrolled as a control in a pregnancy study. The CDR3 here is CASSLEPGRDSWAFF. For the CDR3, the DNA is TGTGCCAGCAGCTTAGAACCCGGTCGCGACAGTTGGGCTTTCTTT.